The 27 T cell receptor beta chains reported below all come from one sample, sequenced in a study of CD4 T cells in relation to SARS-CoV-2 and coronaviruses. TCRdb keeps only in-frame clones here, not all; method: immunoSEQ multiplex PCR. There are 60,000 or so clones in the sample; 94% occur only once, and roughly 0.14% lies in the top ten. Unexposed donor CD4+ T cells date from about 2011-2018, before the COVID-19 pandemic. The sample comprised naive CD4+ T cells from PBMCs. The subset denotes: naive CD4+ T cells isolated by negative enrichment. These TCRs come from a human donor in good health.

The V gene is TRBV6-5, the J gene TRBJ2-1, with TRBD1 matching 9 bases. V lost 2 bases to trimming and J lost 11 bases; unmatched junction nucleotides: 13. The CDR3 length is 16 residues. The germline CDR1 and CDR2 sequences are MNHEY and SVGAGI. The CDR3 spells CASSYVSGQGVLKQFF. The CDR3 DNA follows: TGTGCCAGCAGTTACGTCTCGGGACAGGGAGTTTTAAAGCAGTTCTTC.

This sequence joins TRBV2 and TRBJ2-7; no reliable D call. Germline values: CDR1 SNHLY, CDR2 FYNNEI. Trimming removed 3 bases from V and 0 bases from J, with 12 bases in between. This CDR3 has 15 amino acids. The CDR3 region has the DNA TGTGCCAGCAGTGAGAGCCAGGTCCGCTCCTACGAGCAGTACTTC. Protein: CASSESQVRSYEQYF.

The chain carries TRBV5-1 and TRBJ1-6; D is unresolved. Per germline, CDR1 SGHRS and CDR2 YFSETQ. The V end was cut by 1 base, the J end by 10 bases, with 9 bases between. The length of the CDR3 is 13 residues. This CDR3 reads CASSLKGESPLHF. The CDR3 nucleotides read TGCGCCAGCAGCTTGAAAGGAGAATCACCCCTCCACTTT.

The chain has TRBV3-1 (or the pseudogene TRBV3-2) and TRBJ2-3; 8 bases match TRBD1. The germline gives CDR1 LGHDT, CDR2 YNNKEL (reference sequence). V gave up 5 bases and J gave up 1 base; unmatched junction bases: 5. There are 15 residues in the CDR3. The CDR3 bases are TGTGCCAGCAGCGACCCGACAGGGGGCACAGATACGCAGTATTTT. It specifies CASSDPTGGTDTQYF.

The chain carries TRBV19 and TRBJ2-7, with D perhaps TRBD2 (7 bases). CDR3 length: 15 amino acids. V shed 6 bases and J shed 4 bases, with 19 bases lying between them. Germline assignment: CDR1 LNHDA and CDR2 SQIVND (reference sequence). CDR3 sequence reads: CASRPPGGAKYEQYF. In nucleotides, the CDR3 is TGTGCCAGTAGGCCCCCGGGGGGCGCAAAGTACGAGCAGTACTTC.

The chain employs TRBV5-1 and TRBJ2-5, with 10 bases aligning to TRBD1. V dropped 4 bases and J dropped 3; count of bases not matched to a gene: 3. The CDR3 sequence is 14 residues long. CDR1 and CDR2 from the germline V gene are SGHRS and YFSETQ. The CDR3 DNA is TGCGCCAGCAGCGCCGGGACAGGGGAAGAGACCCAGTACTTC. Amino acids: CASSAGTGEETQYF.

This chain joins TRBV30 and TRBJ2-7; 7 bases are shared with TRBD1. Germline assignment: CDR1 GTSNPN and CDR2 SVGIG (reference sequence). This CDR3 contains 14 residues. The V segment lost 7 bases and the J segment 2 bases; nucleotides outside the gene matches: 11. The CDR3 bases are TGTGCCTCAAAGGGGACAGTGAATACCTACGAGCAGTACTTC. It encodes CASKGTVNTYEQYF.

The chain couples TRBV4-1 to TRBJ1-4, with D unclear. Germline V gene sequence: CDR1 MGHRA, CDR2 YSYEKL. The ends were cut back, 4 bases at V and 0 bases at J, with 15 bases in the middle. The CDR3 covers 17 residues. The CDR3 reads CASSPGTRISTNEKLFF. The CDR3 DNA follows: TGCGCCAGCAGCCCTGGCACACGTATATCAACTAATGAAAAACTGTTTTTT.

The chain combines TRBV5-1 with TRBJ1-2, with a possible D match to TRBD1 (5 bases). CDR3 length equals 13 residues. Trimming took off 3 bases at V and 2 bases at J, with 8 bases between the two ends. The germline gives CDR1 SGHRS, CDR2 YFSETQ. The CDR3 reads CASSSGPNYGYTF. The DNA of the CDR3 is TGCGCCAGCAGCTCGGGACCGAACTATGGCTACACCTTC.

The chain combines TRBV28 with TRBJ2-6, with a possible D match to TRBD2 (5 bases). This CDR3 has 15 amino acids. The V gene lost 3 bases and the J gene lost 0 bases, with 6 bases spanning the gap. Per germline, CDR1 MDHEN and CDR2 SYDVKM. The CDR3, as DNA: TGTGCCAGCAGTTTTGGGAGCTCTGGGGCCAACGTCCTGACTTTC. Translating gives CASSFGSSGANVLTF.

The V and J genes are TRBV14 and TRBJ2-7; D is possibly TRBD1 (5 bases). CDR1 and CDR2 from the germline V gene are SGHDN and FVKESK. This CDR3 region has 17 residues. V was pared by 2 bases and J by 3 bases, with 20 bases between. The CDR3 region is CASSQSGPYRTYYEQYF. The CDR3 DNA reads TGTGCCAGCAGCCAATCGGGTCCATACAGGACGTACTACGAGCAGTACTTC.

The rearrangement links TRBV4-1 to TRBJ2-3; 7 positions match TRBD1. Germline values: CDR1 MGHRA, CDR2 YSYEKL. V shed 3 bases and J 5 bases; nucleotides not matched to a gene: 8. The CDR3 consists of 15 residues. The CDR3 protein is CASSQVGAGGDTQYF. In DNA, the CDR3 is TGCGCCAGCAGCCAGGTGGGGGCAGGGGGAGATACGCAGTATTTT.

V gene TRBV10-2 combines with J gene TRBJ1-1; D is undetermined. With 1 base removed from V and 0 bases from J, the gap between germline ends came to 9 bases. CDR1 is WSHSY, CDR2 SAAADI, per germline. The CDR3 spans 15 residues. This CDR3 reads CASSEFLYMNTEAFF. CDR3 in DNA: TGCGCCAGCAGTGAGTTCCTATACATGAACACTGAAGCTTTCTTT.

V usage is TRBV11-2 and J usage is TRBJ1-4; the D is unclear. V lost 5 bases to trimming and J lost 5 bases, with 15 bases between them. The CDR3 is 15 residues long. Germline CDR1 is SGHAT and CDR2 is FQNNGV. The DNA of the CDR3 is TGTGCCAGCAGCGGTACCCCGGGAAGCAATGAAAAACTGTTTTTT. Its translation: CASSGTPGSNEKLFF.

The J gene is TRBJ2-7, the V gene TRBV27; 7 bases agree with TRBD1. The CDR3 contains 16 residues. With 6 bases clipped from V and 0 bases from J, the junction kept 11 bases outside the gene matches. Germline loops: CDR1 MNHEY, CDR2 SMNVEV (reference sequence). The CDR3 DNA follows: TGTGCCAGCAGCCTCAAGCACCGGGACAGCTCCTACGAGCAGTACTTC. Amino acid sequence: CASSLKHRDSSYEQYF.

V usage is TRBV19 and J usage is TRBJ1-5; 9 bases are a match to TRBD1. Germline lookup yields CDR1 LNHDA and CDR2 SQIVND (reference sequence). The junction had 9 bases not matched to a gene; V was cut back by 3 bases and J by 0 bases. CDR3 length: 18 residues. CDR3 loop: CASSIYRDRDFSNQPQHF. The CDR3 bases are TGTGCCAGTAGTATTTACCGGGACAGGGACTTTAGCAATCAGCCCCAGCATTTT.

The chain has TRBV18 and TRBJ2-7; possibly TRBD1 or TRBD2 for D (5 bases each). V lost 2 bases to trimming and J lost 0 bases, with 20 bases between them. This CDR3 spans 18 amino acids. Germline V gene lookup returns CDR1 KGHSH and CDR2 LQKENI. The DNA of the CDR3 is TGTGCCAGCTCACCAATACTCCCGGGACGGAAGAGCTCCTACGAGCAGTACTTC. Residues: CASSPILPGRKSSYEQYF.

V usage is TRBV15 and J usage is TRBJ2-6; D not certain. The CDR3 is 13 residues long. Trimming cost V 6 bases and J 0 bases, with 3 bases left between them. The germline V gene has CDR1 LNHNV and CDR2 YYDKDF (reference sequence). CDR3 in DNA: TGTGCCACCAGGGACTCTGGGGCCAACGTCCTGACTTTC. It encodes CATRDSGANVLTF.

The V gene is TRBV27, the J gene TRBJ1-5; 8 nucleotides match TRBD1. V shed 2 bases, J shed 4 bases, and the junction held 7 bases outside the gene matches. CDR1 MNHEY and CDR2 SMNVEV come from the germline V gene (reference sequence). This CDR3 is 16 amino acids long. The CDR3 loop is CASSLGQGLSNQPQHF. The CDR3, as DNA: TGTGCCAGCAGTTTAGGACAGGGCCTATCGAATCAGCCCCAGCATTTT.

The CDR3 sequence: CASRRTGGSSGANVLTF. The DNA of the CDR3 is TGTGCCAGCAGACGGACCGGGGGGAGCTCTGGGGCCAACGTCCTGACTTTC. The chain links TRBV5-4 to TRBJ2-6, with 7 bases aligning to TRBD2. This CDR3 comprises 17 residues. The V segment lost 5 bases and the J segment 0 bases; nucleotides outside the gene matches: 8. From germline, CDR1 is SGHNT and CDR2 YYREEE (reference sequence).

The chain employs TRBV30 and TRBJ1-3; D remains ambiguous. Trimming pared 0 bases from V and 3 bases from J, leaving 12 bases between. The V gene's germline CDR1 is GTSNPN and CDR2 SVGIG (reference sequence). The CDR3 loop spans 15 amino acids. The CDR3 is CAWSVGRWRGNTIYF. The CDR3 nucleotides read TGTGCCTGGAGTGTGGGGAGGTGGCGTGGAAACACCATATATTTT.

The chain uses TRBV24-1 and TRBJ1-1; TRBD1 agrees at 10 bases. The germline gives CDR1 KGHDR, CDR2 SFDVKD. CDR3 length: 15 amino acids. The V and J ends lost 4 bases and 6 bases, in that order; junction bases with no gene match: 7. The CDR3: CATSDSGTGVAEAFF. In nucleotides, the CDR3 is TGTGCCACCAGTGACTCCGGGACAGGGGTAGCTGAAGCTTTCTTT.

The chain carries TRBV20-1 and TRBJ2-2; D gene ambiguous. The germline CDR1 and CDR2 sequences are DFQATT and SNEGSKA (reference sequence). V was trimmed by 3 bases and J by 1 base, leaving 6 bases between them. The CDR3 runs to 13 residues. The CDR3 spells CSASPVNTGELFF. The DNA for the CDR3 is TGCAGTGCTAGTCCGGTGAACACCGGGGAGCTGTTTTTT.

The rearrangement links TRBV5-5 to TRBJ2-1, with 13 bases that match TRBD2. This CDR3 has 18 residues. The V gene's germline CDR1 is SGHKS and CDR2 YYEKEE (reference sequence). J gave up 6 bases and V 3 bases, and 12 bases lay outside the gene matches. The chain's CDR3 is CASSWRGLAGPNGNEQFF. The CDR3 DNA sequence: TGTGCCAGCAGCTGGAGGGGACTAGCGGGACCCAATGGCAATGAGCAGTTCTTC.

The rearrangement uses TRBV4-2 and TRBJ1-2, with D uncertain. The CDR3 is 15 amino acids. V gave up 2 bases and J gave up 4 bases, with 14 bases separating them. CDR1 LGHNA and CDR2 YNFKEQ come from the germline V gene. The CDR3 coding sequence is TGTGCCAGCAGCCAAACGTTGTCGGAGCCCTATGGCTACACCTTC. Translation gives CASSQTLSEPYGYTF.

V and J are TRBV27 and TRBJ2-3, with TRBD1 identical over 9 bases. V was pared by 5 bases and J by 10 bases, with 4 bases of the junction left unmatched. Germline V gene sequence: CDR1 MNHEY, CDR2 SMNVEV (reference sequence). This CDR3 is 12 amino acids long. The CDR3 is CASSDRGKAQYF. In DNA, the CDR3 is TGTGCCAGCAGTGACAGGGGGAAGGCGCAGTATTTT.

This rearrangement joins TRBV5-1 to TRBJ2-5; D is perhaps TRBD2 (5 bases). Germline V gene sequence: CDR1 SGHRS, CDR2 YFSETQ. V was pared by 0 bases and J by 1 base, with 19 bases between. The CDR3 loop spans 18 amino acids. For the CDR3, the DNA is TGCGCCAGCAGCTTGGATCGCCGCACGCCGGAGGCCCAAGAGACCCAGTACTTC. It encodes CASSLDRRTPEAQETQYF. The full variable domain, completed using reference TRBV5-1 and TRBJ2-5, is KAGVTQTPRYLIKTRGQQVTLSCSPISGHRSVSWYQQTPGQGLQFLFEYFSETQRNKGNFPGRFSGRQFSNSRSEMNVSTLELGDSALYLCASSLDRRTPEAQETQYFGPGTRLLVL.